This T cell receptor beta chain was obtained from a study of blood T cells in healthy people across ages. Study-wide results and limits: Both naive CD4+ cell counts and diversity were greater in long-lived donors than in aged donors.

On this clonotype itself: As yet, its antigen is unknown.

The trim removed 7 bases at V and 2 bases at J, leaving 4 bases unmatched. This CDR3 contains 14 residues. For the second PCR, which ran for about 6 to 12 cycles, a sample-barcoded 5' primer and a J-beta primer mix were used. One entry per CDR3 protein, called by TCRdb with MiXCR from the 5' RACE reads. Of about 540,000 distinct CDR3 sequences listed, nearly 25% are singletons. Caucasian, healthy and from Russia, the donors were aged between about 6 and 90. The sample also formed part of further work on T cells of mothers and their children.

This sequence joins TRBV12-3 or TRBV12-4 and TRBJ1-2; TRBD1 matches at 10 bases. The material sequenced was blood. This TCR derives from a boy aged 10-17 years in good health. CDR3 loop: CASTKDRGNYGYTF. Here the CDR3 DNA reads TGTGCCAGCACCAAGGACAGGGGGAACTATGGCTACACCTTC.